Below, 24 T cell receptor beta chains from the same sample are listed, as sequenced in a study of CDR3 diversity in severe acne. TCRdb reprocessed the PCR reads via MiXCR and lists one record per CDR3 protein. Of about 93,000 distinct CDR3 sequences listed, 45% to 55% were seen once; the top ten hold over 9.5%. Material for sequencing was blood. Receptors originate from a male donor in good health, serving as a control.

At least ten counts were recorded for this clonotype. The chain links TRBV2 to TRBJ2-5; no clear D gene. The CDR3 is made up of 16 amino acids. Trimming took 0 bases from V and 1 from J, leaving 12 bases between them. Germline lookup yields CDR1 SNHLY and CDR2 FYNNEI. In DNA form, the CDR3 reads TGTGCCAGCAGTGAAGCGCAGAGACAAATCCAAGAGACCCAGTACTTC. Encoded protein: CASSEAQRQIQETQYF.

This clonotype occurred many times. The chain employs TRBV4-1 and TRBJ2-7, with D possibly being TRBD2 (6 bases). CDR1 and CDR2 (germline): MGHRA, YSYEKL. V lost 3 bases and J 5 bases, leaving 14 bases between the germline ends. The CDR3 consists of 14 residues. The CDR3 bases are TGCGCCAGCAGCCAGCGGGGACCGGCGAACGAGCAGTACTTC. The encoded protein is CASSQRGPANEQYF.

The chain is built from TRBV7-9 and TRBJ2-7, with D perhaps TRBD2 (5 bases). The end of the DNA is better explained by TRBJ2-1, so the J call may be wrong. From germline, CDR1 is SEHNR and CDR2 FQNEAQ (reference sequence). This CDR3 contains 15 residues. CDR3 bases: TGTGCCAGCAGCTTAGTCACCGGCGGGCCGGGCGAGCAGTTCTTC. Translation: CASSLVTGGPGEQFF.

The sample holds a few counts of this clonotype. V usage is TRBV25-1 and J usage is TRBJ2-7; 7 bases agree with TRBD2. V was pared by 7 bases and J by 0 bases, with 21 bases of the junction left unmatched. CDR1 and CDR2 (germline): MGHDK, SYGVNS. This CDR3 contains 19 residues. The CDR3 nucleotides read TGTGCCAGCAAAGGATTGGCTAGCGGACTAAACCCAAGCTCCTACGAGCAGTACTTC. The encoded protein is CASKGLASGLNPSSYEQYF.

The DNA of the CDR3 is TGTGCCAGCAGCTTAGAGGCAGGGGCCCCCCTCCACTTT. Protein sequence: CASSLEAGAPLHF. V is TRBV7-6 and J is TRBJ1-6; the D gene is possibly TRBD1 (6 bases). Trimming removed 1 base at V and 13 bases at J, with 11 bases between. CDR1 is SGHVS and CDR2 is FNYEAQ in the germline V gene. The CDR3 contains 13 residues.

The V call is TRBV30, the J call TRBJ1-4; a possible D gene is TRBD1 (5 bases). Germline V gene sequence: CDR1 GTSNPN, CDR2 SVGIG (reference sequence). The CDR3 covers 15 residues. V shed 4 bases and J shed 4 bases, with 16 bases lying between them. In DNA, the CDR3 is TGTGCCTGGACCCACTCCGGGACGGTTAATGAAAAACTGTTTTTT. Translation: CAWTHSGTVNEKLFF.

The sample holds many counts of this clonotype. The chain joins TRBV5-4 to TRBJ2-3; tentative D call: TRBD1 (6 bases). The CDR3 is made up of 15 amino acids. Trimming left V 4 bases short and J 2 bases short, with 14 bases between. Germline V gene lookup returns CDR1 SGHNT and CDR2 YYREEE (reference sequence). CDR3 nucleotides: TGTGCCAGCAGCCCGGGCAGGGGCATCACAGATACGCAGTATTTT. Translating gives CASSPGRGITDTQYF.

This clonotype was seen ten or more times. The missing conserved phenylalanine or tryptophan at the end of this CDR3 makes a read error likely. The chain is built from TRBV20-1 and TRBJ1-1, with 10 bases lining up with TRBD1. V dropped 7 bases and J dropped 4; count of bases not matched to a gene: 9. CDR1 is DFQATT, CDR2 SNEGSKA, per germline (reference sequence). This CDR3 comprises 14 residues. CDR3 DNA: TGCAGTGGAGACCGGGACAGGGGACCCACTGAAGCTTTCCTT. Protein: CSGDRDRGPTEAFL.

Only a few counts were recorded for this clonotype. The V call is TRBV20-1, the J call TRBJ2-7, with TRBD1 matching over 7 bases. The CDR3 spans 14 residues. V lost 4 bases and J lost 2; bases outside the gene matches: 8. CDR1 is DFQATT and CDR2 is SNEGSKA in the germline V gene (reference sequence). The CDR3 nucleotides read TGCAGTGCTAACAGGGGACAAAAAACCTACGAGCAGTACTTC. Encoded protein: CSANRGQKTYEQYF.

Details on this clonotype: Compared with germline, one end of the junction differs, possibly owing to a read error. V usage is TRBV29-1 and J usage is TRBJ1-3; D call uncertain. Germline V gene lookup returns CDR1 SQVTM and CDR2 ANQGSEA. The CDR3 covers 13 residues. The CDR3 DNA reads as TGCAGCGTCGAGGACGAGGCTGGAGACACCATATATTTT. Translated, it gives CSVEDEAGDTIYF.

By share, this clonotype ranks as medium-sized. This rearrangement joins TRBV20-1 to TRBJ2-2; tentative D call: TRBD2 (6 bases). The CDR3 has 14 amino acids. Germline V lookup: CDR1 DFQATT, CDR2 SNEGSKA (reference sequence). V was cut by 6 bases and J by 0 bases, with 11 bases left in between. CDR3 amino acids: CSASGTSNTGELFF. DNA for the CDR3: TGCAGTGCCTCCGGGACTTCGAACACCGGGGAGCTGTTTTTT.

This clonotype was found a few times. The V gene is TRBV7-6, the J gene TRBJ1-4, with D perhaps matching TRBD1 (5 bases). Germline CDR1 and CDR2: SGHVS and FNYEAQ. This CDR3 contains 15 residues. V lost 5 bases to trimming and J lost 8 bases, with 18 bases between them. The CDR3 sequence is CASSLTGTEGEKLFF. The CDR3 DNA is TGTGCCAGCAGCCTGACCGGGACGGAGGGGGAAAAACTGTTTTTT. Combining the CDR3 with reference TRBV7-6 and TRBJ1-4 gives the whole variable domain GAGVSQSPRYKVTKRGQDVALRCDPISGHVSLYWYRQALGQGPEFLTYFNYEAQQDKSGLPNDRFSAERPEGSISTLTIQRTEQRDSAMYRCASSLTGTEGEKLFFGSGTQLSVL.

In nucleotides, the CDR3 is TGTGCCAGCAGCCTACTCGGGACAGCAACTAATGAAAAACTGTTTTTT. Translation gives CASSLLGTATNEKLFF. V gene TRBV7-2 combines with J gene TRBJ1-4; 7 bases match TRBD1. Germline values: CDR1 SGHTA, CDR2 FQGNSA. J lost 0 bases, V lost 5 bases, and 6 bases had no gene match. This CDR3 comprises 16 residues.

Details on this clonotype: At one boundary the junction diverges from the germline segment, which might be a read error. The CDR3 spells CASRGAGTGGNTIKF. The CDR3 region has the DNA TGTGCCAGCAGAGGGGCAGGGACTGGGGGAAACACCATAAAATTT. The J gene is TRBJ1-3, the V gene TRBV25-1, with D perhaps matching TRBD1 (5 bases). CDR1 is MGHDK and CDR2 is SYGVNS in the germline V gene. The CDR3 is 15 residues long.

The rearrangement uses TRBV2 and TRBJ2-5; TRBD1 might be the D (5 bases). The V end lost 5 bases, the J end lost 1 base, and 8 bases lay between the germline ends. Germline V gene lookup returns CDR1 SNHLY and CDR2 FYNNEI. This CDR3 comprises 13 residues. The CDR3 reads CASSITGQETQYF. The CDR3 nucleotides are TGTGCCAGCAGTATAACAGGCCAAGAGACCCAGTACTTC.

As concerns this clonotype: A much larger clone differs from this one at a single base, so this may be a read error. The genes are TRBV29-1 and TRBJ1-2; D not certain. CDR3 length: 11 residues. Germline-derived CDR1 and CDR2 are SQVTM and ANQGSEA. CDR3 amino acids: CNVEQNYGYTF. The CDR3 nucleotides read TGCAACGTTGAACAGAACTATGGCTACACCTTC.

The chain employs TRBV25-1 and TRBJ1-5; TRBD1 agrees at 7 bases. Germline-derived CDR1 and CDR2 are MGHDK and SYGVNS. Trimming took 8 bases from V and 1 from J; bases not matched to a gene: 11. CDR3 size: 16 residues. The CDR3 region has the DNA TGTGCCAGCTCACCCTCAGGGGGAATGAGCAATCAGCCCCAGCATTTT. Translating gives CASSPSGGMSNQPQHF.

A note on this clonotype: The germline gene is not matched at one end of the junction; a read error may be the cause. V is TRBV24-1 and J is TRBJ2-3; 12 bases are shared with TRBD2. This CDR3 contains 16 residues. Germline-derived CDR1 and CDR2 are KGHDR and SFDVKD. The CDR3 reads CASSLGLAGPTDTQCF. Here the CDR3 DNA reads TGTGCCAGCAGCTTGGGACTAGCGGGTCCCACAGATACGCAGTGTTTT.

This clonotype was detected ten times or more. The chain couples TRBV6-1 to TRBJ1-3; 7 bases line up with TRBD1. This CDR3 is built from 13 residues. With V trimmed by 10 bases and J by 6 bases, 9 bases remained unmatched. CDR1 is MNHNS, CDR2 SASEGT, per germline. The CDR3 DNA is TGTGCCATTGGACGGACAGGAACAAACACCATATATTTT. This gives the protein CAIGRTGTNTIYF.

The genes are TRBV12-3 or TRBV12-4 and TRBJ2-7; 8 bases are shared with TRBD1. This CDR3 has 15 residues. After removal of 0 bases from V and 2 bases from J, the junction contained 3 bases not matched to a gene. Here the CDR3 reads CASSLAGQAPYEQYF. CDR3 nucleotides: TGTGCCAGCAGTTTAGCGGGACAGGCCCCCTACGAGCAGTACTTC.

The V gene is TRBV12-5, the J gene TRBJ1-2, with a tentative D call TRBD1 (5 bases). Deletions cut 5 bases from V and 8 bases from J, with 15 bases between. The CDR3 is 13 amino acids. From germline, CDR1 is LGHNT and CDR2 FRNRAP. This chain's CDR3 is CASGPQFGGGYTF. CDR3 DNA sequence: TGTGCTAGTGGTCCCCAGTTCGGGGGGGGCTACACCTTC.

This clonotype was seen ten or more times. This chain uses TRBV30 with TRBJ2-1; TRBD1 agrees at 10 bases. Germline V gives CDR1 GTSNPN, CDR2 SVGIG (reference sequence). The J segment lost 3 bases and the V segment lost 7 bases, leaving 6 bases of the junction unmatched. The CDR3 runs 14 residues. The CDR3 sequence: CASTGTGVYNEQFF. The CDR3 region has the DNA TGTGCCTCTACCGGGACAGGGGTCTACAATGAGCAGTTCTTC. Full variable domain (missing parts from reference TRBV30 and TRBJ2-1): SQTIHQWPATLVQPVGSPLSLECTVEGTSNPNLYWYRQAAGRGLQLLFYSVGIGQISSEVPQNLSASRPQDRQFILSSKKLLLSDSGFYLCASTGTGVYNEQFFGPGTRLTVL.

This clonotype was recorded many times. J is TRBJ1-1 and V is TRBV7-3; D remains ambiguous. Per the germline V gene, CDR1 is SGHTA and CDR2 is FQGTGA. The CDR3 spans 14 residues. V was pared by 6 bases and J by 1 base, with 12 bases between. The CDR3 spells CASSWVGPNTEAFF. Here the CDR3 DNA reads TGTGCCAGCAGTTGGGTCGGGCCGAACACTGAAGCTTTCTTT. Using reference TRBV7-3 and TRBJ1-1 for the parts outside the CDR3, the full variable domain is GAGVSQTPSNKVTEKGKYVELRCDPISGHTALYWYRQSLGQGPEFLIYFQGTGAADDSGLPNDRFFAVRPEGSVSTLKIQRTERGDSAVYLCASSWVGPNTEAFFGQGTRLTVV.

This clonotype was seen many times. The chain employs TRBV6-5 and TRBJ2-1; TRBD2 is a possible D gene (5 bases). Trimming took off 2 bases at V and 12 bases at J, with 17 bases between the two ends. The germline CDR1 and CDR2 sequences are MNHEY and SVGAGI. The CDR3 covers 14 residues. CDR3 region: CASSYAGSTDTQFF. The CDR3 DNA is TGTGCCAGCAGTTACGCTGGGAGCACAGATACGCAGTTCTTC.